The sequence of this TCR beta chain was determined in a study of shared clonotypes between healthy human individuals. With respect to this clone: Its specificity is unknown.

An assay was performed, and its level was deep. Methods used by the authors: ImmunoSEQ output held junction-only sequences without quality scores, so filtering differed. TCRdb keeps only in-frame clones here, not all; method: immunoSEQ multiplex PCR. V, J and clone size derive from that table, while D and trimming were established from the DNA sequence. The sample consists of some 2 million clones, less than 95% of them appearing once. CD45RO-negative cells were positively selected for CCR7, leaving out terminally differentiated effector memory CD45RA+ cells. This CDR3 contains 16 residues. V was trimmed by 4 bases and J by 3 bases, leaving 16 bases between them. Per germline, CDR1 SEHNR and CDR2 FQNEAQ (reference sequence). General study findings and limits: Estimated richness values were generally larger in naive subsets than in memory subsets.

The sample taken for sequencing was naive CD8+ T cells sorted from blood. This TCR was recovered from a man aged 18 to 35 in good health. V and J are TRBV7-9 and TRBJ2-1; D is perhaps TRBD1 or TRBD2 (6 bases each). As DNA, the CDR3 is TGTGCCAGCAGCTCTACGGGGGCAGGGAACTACAATGAGCAGTTCTTC. It translates to CASSSTGAGNYNEQFF.